These 20 T cell receptor beta chains originate from one sample sequenced in a study of human T cells and chemical hapten exposure. Indicated time point: patch test 1, 2 weeks after DPC sensitization. The sample's treatment: therapeutic diphenylcyclopropenone sensitization with weekly scalp DPC. TCRdb reprocessed the RACE reads via MiXCR and lists one record per CDR3 protein. The sample lists 100,000 or so distinct CDR3 sequences; 10% to 13% were seen once. This specimen consisted of whole blood, obtained in connection with sensitization to the hapten diphenylcyclopropenone (DPC). The receptors here all came from a man aged 40-49 years with alopecia areata. Some clones in this sample may be carry-over from other donors' samples.

This clonotype was observed many times. The chain employs TRBV13 and TRBJ1-5; D may be TRBD1 (5 bases). V was clipped by 6 bases and J by 3 bases, with 12 bases between them. The CDR3 has 14 residues. The V gene's germline CDR1 is PRHDT and CDR2 FYEKMQ (reference sequence). CDR3 sequence reads: CASSSPGLNQPQHF. The CDR3 DNA sequence: TGTGCCAGCAGTTCTCCAGGGCTCAATCAGCCCCAGCATTTT.

The chain employs TRBV12-3 or TRBV12-4 and TRBJ2-7, with D tentatively TRBD2 (6 bases). The CDR3 length is 15 residues. V was clipped by 3 bases and J by 1 base, with 13 bases between them. The CDR3 sequence: CASSFLDRGSYEQYF. CDR3 nucleotide sequence: TGTGCCAGCAGTTTCCTGGATCGGGGGTCCTACGAGCAGTACTTC.

The chain combines TRBV27 with TRBJ2-5, with 9 bases matching TRBD2. The V segment lost 1 base and the J segment 6 bases; nucleotides outside the gene matches: 27. CDR1 and CDR2 from the germline V gene are MNHEY and SMNVEV (reference sequence). The CDR3 extends over 22 amino acids. In DNA form, the CDR3 reads TGTGCCAGCAGTTTATGGCCGCCCCTCACTAGTGCGGGAGGGCCGGATCAAAAGACCCAGTACTTC. Protein product: CASSLWPPLTSAGGPDQKTQYF.

This clonotype was observed at least ten times. The gene calls are TRBV5-1 and TRBJ2-1; TRBD2 agrees at 11 bases. Trimming took 4 bases from V and 9 from J; bases not matched to a gene: 9. Germline loops: CDR1 SGHRS, CDR2 YFSETQ. This CDR3 is 15 amino acids long. The CDR3 sequence is CASSPLAGGEVEQFF. DNA of the CDR3: TGCGCCAGCAGCCCCTTAGCGGGAGGGGAGGTTGAGCAGTTCTTC.

The chain recombines TRBV7-9 with TRBJ1-4; D is undetermined. The CDR3 consists of 11 residues. Germline lookup yields CDR1 SEHNR and CDR2 FQNEAQ (reference sequence). The V end was cut by 5 bases, the J end by 14 bases, with 12 bases between. The CDR3 sequence: CASSRSEGLFF. The CDR3 nucleotides read TGTGCCAGCAGCCGCTCGGAGGGTCTGTTTTTT.

The chain carries TRBV5-1 and TRBJ2-7; unclear D gene. Germline V CDR1 and CDR2: SGHRS, YFSETQ. V dropped 4 bases and J dropped 2 bases, with 13 bases sitting between them. The CDR3 loop spans 14 amino acids. Here the CDR3 reads CASSPRPNTYEQYF. The DNA for the CDR3 is TGCGCCAGCAGCCCCCGACCGAACACCTACGAGCAGTACTTC.

The rearrangement joins TRBV25-1 to TRBJ2-7; TRBD2 matches 8 bases. CDR1 MGHDK and CDR2 SYGVNS come from the germline V gene. CDR3 length: 17 residues. V lost 10 bases, J lost 4 bases, and 21 bases stayed unmatched. The CDR3 DNA follows: TGTGCCACGACCCCCGGGACTAGGCGTCGGCCCCCTTACGAGCAGTACGTC. It encodes CATTPGTRRRPPYEQYV.

This clonotype was seen ten or more times. The chain joins TRBV28 to TRBJ2-3; 9 nucleotides agree with TRBD1. This CDR3 is 18 amino acids long. Germline loops: CDR1 MDHEN, CDR2 SYDVKM. After removal of 6 bases from V and 2 bases from J, the junction contained 15 bases not matched to a gene. CDR3 in amino acids: CASSLDYDRGLVTDTQYF. The CDR3 DNA sequence: TGTGCCAGCAGCCTTGACTACGACAGGGGGTTGGTCACAGATACGCAGTATTTT.

This clonotype was picked up a small number of times. DNA for the CDR3: TGTGCCAGCAGCCCCACGGACAGGGACCCCACCGGGGAGCTGTTTTTT. Amino acid sequence: CASSPTDRDPTGELFF. V gene TRBV7-3 combines with J gene TRBJ2-2, with TRBD1 matching over 8 bases. The CDR3 loop spans 16 amino acids. The junction had 9 bases not matched to a gene; V was cut back by 5 bases and J by 4 bases. Per the germline V gene, CDR1 is SGHTA and CDR2 is FQGTGA.

This chain connects TRBV5-1 to TRBJ1-1; TRBD1 is a possible D gene (5 bases). V lost 0 bases, J lost 6 bases, and 9 bases lay in between. CDR3 length: 13 residues. The germline gives CDR1 SGHRS, CDR2 YFSETQ. CDR3 loop: CASSLEIGAEAFF. The CDR3 DNA sequence: TGCGCCAGCAGCTTGGAGATAGGGGCTGAAGCTTTCTTT.

The rearrangement joins TRBV5-1 to TRBJ2-5; D is uncertain. V lost 2 bases and J lost 0, with 14 bases in between. Germline lookup yields CDR1 SGHRS and CDR2 YFSETQ. This CDR3 is 16 amino acids long. DNA for the CDR3: TGCGCCAGCAGCTTAGGTCAACAGCGACACCAAGAGACCCAGTACTTC. As protein: CASSLGQQRHQETQYF.

For this clonotype: This clone may be a read error of a much larger clone one base away. The rearrangement links TRBV3-1 to TRBJ2-1; TRBD2 agrees at 13 bases. After removal of 1 base from V and 9 bases from J, the junction contained 6 bases not matched to a gene. Germline V lookup: CDR1 LGHDT, CDR2 YNNKEL (reference sequence). This CDR3 is built from 16 residues. The CDR3 DNA is TGTGCCAGCAGCCAAGCCAGGACTAGCGGGAGAGGTGAGCAGTTCTTC. This translates into CASSQARTSGRGEQFF.

This clonotype was picked up many times. V gene TRBV3-1 combines with J gene TRBJ2-3; D is uncertain. In germline, CDR1 is LGHDT, CDR2 YNNKEL (reference sequence). V was cut by 5 bases and J by 2 bases, with 8 bases left in between. CDR3 length: 13 amino acids. The CDR3 spells CASSFRNTDTQYF. CDR3 nucleotides: TGTGCCAGCAGCTTCCGGAACACAGATACGCAGTATTTT.

Many counts were recorded for this clonotype. DNA of the CDR3: TGTGCCAGCAGTTACGCAGGGGTGAGTGATGAGCAGTTCTTC. Translation gives CASSYAGVSDEQFF. This chain joins TRBV6-6 and TRBJ2-1; D perhaps matches TRBD1 (6 bases). V shed 2 bases and J shed 8 bases, with 13 bases lying between them. In germline, CDR1 is MNHNY, CDR2 SVGAGI (reference sequence). This CDR3 contains 14 residues.

This clonotype has just a few counts. The genes are TRBV7-8 and TRBJ2-1; 7 nucleotides line up with TRBD2. V shed 2 bases, J shed 3 bases, and the junction held 10 bases outside the gene matches. The CDR3 spans 17 residues. Germline V gives CDR1 SGHVS, CDR2 FQNEAQ. The CDR3 DNA reads TGTGCCAGCAGCTTATCGGTGTCGGGAGGCGGCTACAATGAGCAGTTCTTC. Encoded protein: CASSLSVSGGGYNEQFF. Full variable domain (outside the CDR3, taken from reference TRBV7-8 and TRBJ2-1): GAGVSQSPRYKVAKRGQDVALRCDPISGHVSLFWYQQALGQGPEFLTYFQNEAQLDKSGLPSDRFFAERPEGSVSTLKIQRTQQEDSAVYLCASSLSVSGGGYNEQFFGPGTRLTVL.

This clonotype was found many times. The chain recombines TRBV7-2 with TRBJ1-5; D possibly corresponds to TRBD1 (6 bases). CDR1 and CDR2 (germline): SGHTA, FQGNSA. This CDR3 is built from 15 residues. Trimming took off 5 bases at V and 8 bases at J, with 19 bases between the two ends. The DNA for the CDR3 is TGTGCCAGCAGCCCACAGGGACGGGGGCGGGAGCCCCAGCATTTT. Translation gives CASSPQGRGREPQHF.

In this sample, this clonotype turned up many times. The chain recombines TRBV12-3 or TRBV12-4 with TRBJ1-4; D unresolved. V was cut by 4 bases and J by 8 bases, with 8 bases left in between. The CDR3 extends over 12 amino acids. The CDR3 nucleotides read TGTGCCAGCAGTTACAGAGGAGAAAAACTGTTTTTT. It codes for CASSYRGEKLFF.

This chain links TRBV6-5 with TRBJ2-3; 9 bases match TRBD2. The CDR3 spans 15 residues. The germline V gene encodes CDR1 MNHEY and CDR2 SVGAGI. The junction had 6 bases not matched to a gene; V was cut back by 2 bases and J by 6 bases. CDR3 coding DNA: TGTGCCAGCAGTTACAGGGTAGCGGGAGTGGATACGCAGTATTTT. Translation gives CASSYRVAGVDTQYF.

This clonotype was observed many times. This sequence joins TRBV24-1 and TRBJ1-5, with TRBD1 as a possible D gene (5 bases). V gave up 9 bases and J gave up 0 bases, with 14 bases separating them. The CDR3 runs 15 residues. Germline CDR1 KGHDR, CDR2 SFDVKD. The CDR3 DNA follows: TGTGCCACCGGGGTCAGGACAAATAGCAATCAGCCCCAGCATTTT. This sequence encodes CATGVRTNSNQPQHF.

The sample holds a few counts of this clonotype. This chain joins TRBV28 and TRBJ1-1; TRBD1 aligns across 9 bases. CDR1 and CDR2 from the germline V gene are MDHEN and SYDVKM. Trimming removed 3 bases from V and 5 bases from J; junction bases left unmatched: 7. The CDR3 length is 15 residues. The DNA for the CDR3 is TGTGCCAGCAGTTTGGCGGGACAGGGAGGGACTGAAGCTTTCTTT. Encoded protein: CASSLAGQGGTEAFF.